One and the same sample provided the 14 T cell receptor beta chains below, sequenced in a study of blood T cell repertoires in COVID-19. Method: immunoSEQ multiplex PCR; TCRdb's copy keeps in-frame clones and lacks some. The sample lists 200,000 to 250,000 clones, around 84% occurring once. The sequencing sample was made of PBMCs or T cells enriched from blood (not recorded which). Receptors originate from a woman aged 40 to 55 who had recovered from COVID-19.

V usage is TRBV10-3 and J usage is TRBJ1-5; 7 bases align to TRBD1. The CDR3 has 18 amino acids. V shed 3 bases and J 0 bases; nucleotides not matched to a gene: 11. Germline CDR1 reads ENHRY; CDR2 reads SYGVKD. The CDR3 nucleotides are TGTGCCATCAGTGACGCCCCGGCAGGGGGTTATAGCAATCAGCCCCAGCATTTT. Protein: CAISDAPAGGYSNQPQHF.

This chain uses TRBV19 with TRBJ1-4, with D hard to call. The ends were cut back, 5 bases at V and 8 bases at J, with 12 bases in the middle. There are 13 residues in the CDR3. Germline assignment: CDR1 LNHDA and CDR2 SQIVND (reference sequence). In DNA form, the CDR3 reads TGTGCCAGTAGTCCCATAGGAGGAGAAAAACTGTTTTTT. The encoded protein is CASSPIGGEKLFF. Combining the CDR3 with reference TRBV19 and TRBJ1-4 gives the whole variable domain DGGITQSPKYLFRKEGQNVTLSCEQNLNHDAMYWYRQDPGQGLRLIYYSQIVNDFQKGDIAEGYSVSREKKESFPLTVTSAQKNPTAFYLCASSPIGGEKLFFGSGTQLSVL.

The chain links TRBV2 to TRBJ1-1; D perhaps matches TRBD1 (6 bases). Germline V lookup: CDR1 SNHLY, CDR2 FYNNEI. The CDR3 is made up of 15 amino acids. Trimming pared 6 bases from V and 2 bases from J, leaving 16 bases between. The CDR3: CASSQSPRGNTEAFF. In nucleotides, the CDR3 is TGTGCCAGCAGCCAAAGCCCCAGGGGTAACACTGAAGCTTTCTTT.

This clone has a single count. The rearrangement joins TRBV28 to TRBJ2-3; possibly TRBD2 for D (6 bases). This CDR3 region has 15 residues. Trimming stripped 3 bases from V and 1 base from J, with 11 bases between. CDR1 is MDHEN, CDR2 SYDVKM, per germline. CDR3 nucleotides: TGTGCCAGCAGTTTCGAAAAGCGGGGCACAGATACGCAGTATTTT. Encoded protein: CASSFEKRGTDTQYF.

The chain employs TRBV14 and TRBJ1-2; 10 bases fit TRBD1. Germline V gene lookup returns CDR1 SGHDN and CDR2 FVKESK. The CDR3 has 17 amino acids. V gave up 3 bases and J gave up 4 bases; unmatched junction bases: 11. The CDR3 here is CASSQLIGQGVAYGYTF. The CDR3 DNA reads TGTGCCAGCAGCCAGCTCATTGGACAGGGGGTTGCCTATGGCTACACCTTC. Based on the CDR3 plus reference TRBV14 and TRBJ1-2, the full variable domain is EAGVTQFPSHSVIEKGQTVTLRCDPISGHDNLYWYRRVMGKEIKFLLHFVKESKQDESGMPNNRFLAERTGGTYSTLKVQPAELEDSGVYFCASSQLIGQGVAYGYTFGSGTRLTVV.

V is TRBV11-3 and J is TRBJ2-7, with D perhaps matching TRBD2 (6 bases). The CDR3 totals 13 residues. The V end was cut by 4 bases, the J end by 0 bases, with 7 bases between. Germline assignment: CDR1 SGHNT and CDR2 YENEEA. CDR3 sequence (DNA): TGTGCCAGCAGCTCGGGGGACTCCTACGAGCAGTACGTC. As protein: CASSSGDSYEQYV.

V and J are TRBV11-3 and TRBJ2-1; the D gene is possibly TRBD1 (6 bases). The CDR3 has 14 amino acids. The germline gives CDR1 SGHNT, CDR2 YENEEA. V lost 5 bases, J lost 6 bases, and 14 bases lay in between. CDR3 residues: CASSPQQGINEQFF. In DNA, the CDR3 is TGTGCCAGCAGCCCGCAACAGGGCATCAATGAGCAGTTCTTC.

This clone was seen a handful of times. CDR3 nucleotides: TGTGCCATCAGTAAAGGGGGAACCGGGGCCAACGTCCTGACTTTC. Translated, it gives CAISKGGTGANVLTF. This sequence joins TRBV10-3 and TRBJ2-6; possibly TRBD1 for D (6 bases). The length of the CDR3 is 15 residues. The germline CDR1 and CDR2 sequences are ENHRY and SYGVKD. V was shortened by 5 bases and J by 4 bases, with 12 bases between the two germline ends.

The rearrangement links TRBV7-2 to TRBJ2-3; 10 nucleotides match TRBD2. Germline CDR1 and CDR2: SGHTA and FQGNSA. The CDR3 runs to 15 residues. V was pared by 5 bases and J by 6 bases, with 8 bases of the junction left unmatched. The DNA for the CDR3 is TGTGCCAGCAGCCGGAGGACTAGCGGTGACGATACGCAGTATTTT. It yields the protein CASSRRTSGDDTQYF.

This chain's CDR3 is CASGFRPTLAGGPRNTGELFF. CDR3 DNA: TGTGCTAGTGGTTTCCGACCCACCTTAGCGGGAGGGCCACGAAACACCGGGGAGCTGTTTTTT. The V call is TRBV12-5, the J call TRBJ2-2; TRBD2 aligns across 11 bases. The CDR3 is 21 amino acids. The germline V gene encodes CDR1 LGHNT and CDR2 FRNRAP. Trimming removed 3 bases from V and 2 bases from J; junction bases left unmatched: 17.

The gene calls are TRBV5-1 and TRBJ2-1; 12 bases are shared with TRBD2. The CDR3 extends over 14 amino acids. CDR1 SGHRS and CDR2 YFSETQ come from the germline V gene. V shed 7 bases and J 8 bases; nucleotides not matched to a gene: 7. CDR3 in amino acids: CASGGLAGLDEQFF. The CDR3 DNA is TGCGCCAGCGGAGGACTAGCGGGATTGGATGAGCAGTTCTTC.

This clone has a handful of counts. The chain links TRBV28 to TRBJ2-1; maybe TRBD1 (6 bases). Germline V gene lookup returns CDR1 MDHEN and CDR2 SYDVKM. CDR3 length: 12 amino acids. Deletions cut 6 bases from V and 7 bases from J, with 10 bases between. CDR3 loop: CASRQGTNEQFF. CDR3 sequence (DNA): TGTGCCAGCAGACAGGGTACTAATGAGCAGTTCTTC.

The rearrangement joins TRBV7-9 to TRBJ1-4; weak D call: TRBD1 (6 bases). The V end lost 3 bases, the J end lost 6 bases, and 11 bases lay between the germline ends. This CDR3 region has 14 residues. Germline V gene lookup returns CDR1 SEHNR and CDR2 FQNEAQ (reference sequence). The CDR3 protein is CASSFRTDYEKLFF. DNA for the CDR3: TGTGCCAGCAGCTTCCGGACAGACTATGAAAAACTGTTTTTT. Supplemented by reference TRBV7-9 and TRBJ1-4, the full variable domain reads DTGVSQNPRHKITKRGQNVTFRCDPISEHNRLYWYRQTLGQGPEFLTYFQNEAQLEKSRLLSDRFSAERPKGSFSTLEIQRTEQGDSAMYLCASSFRTDYEKLFFGSGTQLSVL.

V is TRBV19 and J is TRBJ1-5; 10 nucleotides agree with TRBD1. V lost 7 bases to trimming and J lost 9 bases; unmatched junction nucleotides: 15. Germline V gives CDR1 LNHDA, CDR2 SQIVND (reference sequence). CDR3 length: 16 residues. The CDR3 DNA reads as TGTGCCAGTACCCTGATGACAGGGGGCCCCCCTGGGCCCCAGCATTTT. As protein: CASTLMTGGPPGPQHF.